The present T cell receptor beta chain was sequenced within a study of response to subunit inactivated influenza vaccine. General observations from the study: Only a handful of new T cells, the authors suggested, are recruited with each seasonal influenza vaccination.

As for this clonotype: What it recognizes is unknown.

From the RT-PCR reads, TCRdb called clonotypes with MiXCR, one entry per CDR3 protein. The sample records roughly 630,000 distinct CDR3 sequences, 14% being singletons. From germline, CDR1 is SQVTM and CDR2 ANQGSEA. The trim removed 3 bases at V and 0 bases at J, leaving 9 bases unmatched. CDR3 size: 16 residues. The TCR comes from a man between 50 and 59 years old who received an inactivated influenza vaccine. Sequencing used PBMCs from blood, obtained approximately 15 days before vaccination. The chain recombines TRBV29-1 with TRBJ2-3; TRBD2 aligns across 7 bases. The CDR3 loop is CSVELELASSTDTQYF. The CDR3 nucleotides read TGCAGCGTTGAGTTGGAACTAGCGTCTAGCACAGATACGCAGTATTTT.